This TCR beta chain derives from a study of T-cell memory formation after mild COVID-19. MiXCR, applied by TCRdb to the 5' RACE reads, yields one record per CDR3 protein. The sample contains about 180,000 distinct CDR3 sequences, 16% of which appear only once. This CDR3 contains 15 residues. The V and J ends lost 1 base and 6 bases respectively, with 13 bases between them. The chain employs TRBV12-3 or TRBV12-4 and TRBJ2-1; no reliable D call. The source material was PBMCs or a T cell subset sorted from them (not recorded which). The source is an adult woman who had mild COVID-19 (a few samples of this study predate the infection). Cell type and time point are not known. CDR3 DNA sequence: TGTGCCAGCAGTTTAGATCCAGCCCGGAGCAATGAGCAGTTCTTC. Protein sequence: CASSLDPARSNEQFF.